The T cell receptor (beta chain) under discussion was sequenced for a study of beta chain features in type 1 diabetes. The CDR3 covers 15 residues. Looked up from germline, CDR1 is SGHDN and CDR2 is FVKESK. V was trimmed by 6 bases and J by 5 bases, leaving 16 bases between them. What was sequenced were expressed TCRB transcripts, since all of the isolated RNA had been reverse transcribed. Sequencing used immunoSEQ multiplex PCR; TCRdb keeps in-frame clones, though not all of them. The repertoire consists of 240,000 or so clones, with about 15% occurring once and the leading ten covering approximately 0.021%. A remark on this clone: Its target is not known.

Study findings and constraints: For Type 1 diabetes patients, all four CD4+ subsets carried TCRB CDR3s that were moderately but significantly shorter.

Source material: naive CD4+ T cells from blood. The clonotype comes from a man younger than 40 with type 1 diabetes. The rearrangement joins TRBV14 to TRBJ1-4, with D tentatively TRBD1 (6 bases). CDR3 sequence reads: CASRDTGHQNEKLFF. CDR3 DNA sequence: TGTGCCAGCAGAGATACGGGACATCAGAATGAAAAACTGTTTTTT.